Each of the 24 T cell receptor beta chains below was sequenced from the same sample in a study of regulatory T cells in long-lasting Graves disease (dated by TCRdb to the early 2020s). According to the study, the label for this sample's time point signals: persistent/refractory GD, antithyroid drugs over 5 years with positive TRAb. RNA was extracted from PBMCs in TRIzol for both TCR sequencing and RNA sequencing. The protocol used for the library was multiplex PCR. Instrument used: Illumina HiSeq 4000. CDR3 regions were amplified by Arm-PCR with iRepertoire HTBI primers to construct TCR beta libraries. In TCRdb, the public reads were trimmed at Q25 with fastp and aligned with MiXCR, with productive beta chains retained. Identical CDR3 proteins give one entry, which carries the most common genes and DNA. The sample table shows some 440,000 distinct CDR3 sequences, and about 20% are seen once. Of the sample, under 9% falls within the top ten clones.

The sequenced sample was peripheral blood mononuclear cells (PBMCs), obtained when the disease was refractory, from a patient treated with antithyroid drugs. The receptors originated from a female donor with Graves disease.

The CDR3 region has the DNA TGTGCCAGCACCGCGGGACAGGTCGATGAGCAGTTCTTC. Translating it yields CASTAGQVDEQFF. The chain links TRBV6-2 or TRBV6-3 to TRBJ2-1; 8 bases match TRBD1. The CDR3 runs to 13 residues. V shed 7 bases, J shed 8 bases, and the junction held 7 bases outside the gene matches. Germline CDR1 MNHEY, CDR2 SVGEGT.

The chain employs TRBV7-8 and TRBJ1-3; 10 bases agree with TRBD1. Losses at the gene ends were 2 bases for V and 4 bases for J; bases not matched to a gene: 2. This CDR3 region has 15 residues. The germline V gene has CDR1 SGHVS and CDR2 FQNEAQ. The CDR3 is CASSLSGQGGNTIYF. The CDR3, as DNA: TGTGCCAGCAGCTTATCGGGACAGGGGGGAAACACCATATATTTT.

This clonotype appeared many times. CDR3 sequence: CASSSGAAESSYNSPLHF. CDR3 in DNA: TGTGCCAGCAGTTCGGGGGCAGCAGAAAGCTCCTATAATTCACCCCTCCACTTT. The V gene is TRBV28, the J gene TRBJ1-6; D is possibly TRBD1 (6 bases). The V gene's germline CDR1 is MDHEN and CDR2 SYDVKM. The ends were cut back, 4 bases at V and 0 bases at J, with 16 bases in the middle. The CDR3 totals 18 residues.

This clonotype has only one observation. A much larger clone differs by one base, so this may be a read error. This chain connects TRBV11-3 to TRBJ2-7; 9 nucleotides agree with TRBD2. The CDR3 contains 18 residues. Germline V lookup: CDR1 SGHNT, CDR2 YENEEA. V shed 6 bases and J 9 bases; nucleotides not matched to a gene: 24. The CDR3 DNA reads TGTGCCAGCAGGCGTCTCTTCGTTCTGCGGGAGGGCCTCGGCGGGCAGTACTTC. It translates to CASRRLFVLREGLGGQYF.

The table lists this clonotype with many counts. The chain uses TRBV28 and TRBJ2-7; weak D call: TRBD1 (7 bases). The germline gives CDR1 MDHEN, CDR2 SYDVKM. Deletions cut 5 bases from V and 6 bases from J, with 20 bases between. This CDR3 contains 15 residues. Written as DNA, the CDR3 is TGTGCCAGCAGTCCGCCGGCAGGGGGGCCCAGCGAGCAGTACTTC. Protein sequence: CASSPPAGGPSEQYF.

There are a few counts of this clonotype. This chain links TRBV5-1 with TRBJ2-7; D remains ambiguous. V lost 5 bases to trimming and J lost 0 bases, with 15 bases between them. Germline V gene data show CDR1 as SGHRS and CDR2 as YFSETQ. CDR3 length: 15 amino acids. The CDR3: CASRRTAGDSYEQYF. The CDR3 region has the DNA TGCGCCAGCAGACGGACGGCCGGTGACTCCTACGAGCAGTACTTC.

In nucleotides, the CDR3 is TGTGCCAGCAGTTTCGGTAGCAGGAATTACGAGCAGTACTTC. Amino acid sequence: CASSFGSRNYEQYF. The V call is TRBV6-5, the J call TRBJ2-7; no reliable D call. The CDR3 spans 14 residues. Germline values: CDR1 MNHEY, CDR2 SVGAGI. The V and J ends lost 4 bases and 4 bases respectively, with 14 bases between them.

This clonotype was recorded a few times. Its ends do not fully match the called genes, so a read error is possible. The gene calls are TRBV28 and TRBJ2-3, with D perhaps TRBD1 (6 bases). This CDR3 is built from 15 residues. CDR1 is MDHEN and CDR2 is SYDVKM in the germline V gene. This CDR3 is CASRQGSRSTETQYF. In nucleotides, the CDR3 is TGTGCCAGCAGACAGGGATCCCGTAGCACAGAAACGCAGTATTTT.

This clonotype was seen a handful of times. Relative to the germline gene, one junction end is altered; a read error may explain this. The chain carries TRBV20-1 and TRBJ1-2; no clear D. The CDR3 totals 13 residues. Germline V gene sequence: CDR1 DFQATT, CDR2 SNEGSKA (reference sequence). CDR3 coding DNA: TGCAGTGCTCCCGACCGAAGTAACTATGGCCACACCTTC. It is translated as CSAPDRSNYGHTF.

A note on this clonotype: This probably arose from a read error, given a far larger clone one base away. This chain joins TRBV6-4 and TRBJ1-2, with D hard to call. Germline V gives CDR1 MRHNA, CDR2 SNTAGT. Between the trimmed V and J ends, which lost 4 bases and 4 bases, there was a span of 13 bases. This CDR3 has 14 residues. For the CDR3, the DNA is TGTGCCAGCAGTGTCGGACCCGCCTCCTATGGCTACACCTTC. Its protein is CASSVGPASYGYTF.

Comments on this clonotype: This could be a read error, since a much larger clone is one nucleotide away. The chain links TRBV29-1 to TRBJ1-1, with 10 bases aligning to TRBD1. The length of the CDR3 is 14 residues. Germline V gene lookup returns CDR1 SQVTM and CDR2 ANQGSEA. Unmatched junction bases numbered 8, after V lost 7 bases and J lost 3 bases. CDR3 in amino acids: CSAADRGKDTEAFF. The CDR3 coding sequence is TGCAGCGCCGCGGACAGGGGGAAGGACACTGAAGCTTTCTTT.

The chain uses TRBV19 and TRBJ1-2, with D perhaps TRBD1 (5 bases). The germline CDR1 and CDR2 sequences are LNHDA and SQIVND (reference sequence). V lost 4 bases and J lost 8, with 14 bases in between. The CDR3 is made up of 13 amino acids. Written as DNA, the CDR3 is TGTGCCAGTAGTACGGGGCTCCTCGGGGGCTACACCTTC. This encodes CASSTGLLGGYTF.

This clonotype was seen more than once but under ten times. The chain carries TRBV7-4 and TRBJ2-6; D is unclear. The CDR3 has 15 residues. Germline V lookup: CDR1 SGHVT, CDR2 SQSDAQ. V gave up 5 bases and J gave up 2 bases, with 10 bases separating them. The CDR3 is CASSREKPGANVLTF. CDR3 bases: TGTGCCAGCAGCCGCGAAAAGCCTGGGGCCAACGTCCTGACTTTC.

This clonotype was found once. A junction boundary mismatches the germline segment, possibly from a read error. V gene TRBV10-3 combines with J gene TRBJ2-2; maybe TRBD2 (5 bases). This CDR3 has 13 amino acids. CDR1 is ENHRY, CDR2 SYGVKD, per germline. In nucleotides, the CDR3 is TGTGCCATCAGCGAAGCACTCACCGGGGAGCTGCTTTTT. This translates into CAISEALTGELLF.

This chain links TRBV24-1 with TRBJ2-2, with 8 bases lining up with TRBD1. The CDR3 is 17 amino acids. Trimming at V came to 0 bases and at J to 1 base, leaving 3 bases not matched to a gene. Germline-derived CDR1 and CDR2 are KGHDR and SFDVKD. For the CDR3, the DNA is TGTGCCACCAGTGATTTGGAGACAGGGGTGAACACCGGGGAGCTGTTTTTT. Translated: CATSDLETGVNTGELFF.

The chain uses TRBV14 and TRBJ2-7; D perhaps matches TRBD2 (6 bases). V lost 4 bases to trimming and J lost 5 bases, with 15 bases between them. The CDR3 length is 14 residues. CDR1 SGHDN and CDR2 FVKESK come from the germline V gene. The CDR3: CASSPAGTGHEQYF. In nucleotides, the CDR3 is TGTGCCAGCAGCCCAGCCGGGACTGGGCACGAGCAGTACTTC.

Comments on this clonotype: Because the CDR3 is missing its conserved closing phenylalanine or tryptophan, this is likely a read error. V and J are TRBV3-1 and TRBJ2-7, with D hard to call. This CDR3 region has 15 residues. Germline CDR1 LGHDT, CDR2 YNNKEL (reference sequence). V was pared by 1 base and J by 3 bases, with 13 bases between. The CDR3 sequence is CASSQVWARGYEQYL. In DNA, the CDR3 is TGTGCCAGCAGCCAAGTGTGGGCTCGAGGCTACGAGCAGTACTTA.

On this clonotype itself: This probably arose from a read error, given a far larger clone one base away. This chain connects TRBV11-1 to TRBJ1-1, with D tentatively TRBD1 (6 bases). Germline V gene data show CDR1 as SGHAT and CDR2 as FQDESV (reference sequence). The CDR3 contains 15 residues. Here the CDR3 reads CASSTIRQEGTEAFF. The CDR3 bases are TGCGCCAGCAGCACCATAAGACAGGAGGGAACTGAAGCTTTCTTT.

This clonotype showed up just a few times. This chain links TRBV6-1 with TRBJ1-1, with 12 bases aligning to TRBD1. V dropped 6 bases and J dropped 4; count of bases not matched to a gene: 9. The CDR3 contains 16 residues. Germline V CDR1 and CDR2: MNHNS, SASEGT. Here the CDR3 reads CASSFGDRGPVTEAFF. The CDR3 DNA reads TGTGCCAGCAGCTTTGGGGACAGGGGGCCGGTCACTGAAGCTTTCTTT.

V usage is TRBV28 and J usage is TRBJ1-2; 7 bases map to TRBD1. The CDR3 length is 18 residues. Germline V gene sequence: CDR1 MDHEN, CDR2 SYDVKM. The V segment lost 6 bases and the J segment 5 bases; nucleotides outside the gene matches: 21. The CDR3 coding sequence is TGTGCCAGCAGCTTACGCGTTAGGGACAGATCCTCTCAGTATGGCTACACCTTC. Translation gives CASSLRVRDRSSQYGYTF.

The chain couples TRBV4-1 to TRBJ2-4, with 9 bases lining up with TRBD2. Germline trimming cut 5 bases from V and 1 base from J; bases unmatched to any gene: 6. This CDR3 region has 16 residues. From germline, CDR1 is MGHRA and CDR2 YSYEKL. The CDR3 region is CASSGAGGTAKNIQYF. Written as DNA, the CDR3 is TGCGCCAGCAGCGGGGCGGGAGGGACCGCCAAAAACATTCAGTACTTC.

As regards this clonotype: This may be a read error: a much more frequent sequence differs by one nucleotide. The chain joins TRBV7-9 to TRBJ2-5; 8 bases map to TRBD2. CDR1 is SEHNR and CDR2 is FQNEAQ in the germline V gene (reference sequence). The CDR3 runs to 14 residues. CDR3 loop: CVSSPSGGGETQYF. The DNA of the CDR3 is TGTGTCAGCAGCCCGAGCGGGGGAGGAGAGACCCAGTACTTC.

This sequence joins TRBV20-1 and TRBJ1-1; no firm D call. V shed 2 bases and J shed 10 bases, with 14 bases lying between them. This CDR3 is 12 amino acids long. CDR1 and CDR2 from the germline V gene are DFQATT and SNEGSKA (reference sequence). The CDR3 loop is CSARYLAMGAFF. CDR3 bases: TGCAGTGCTAGATATCTGGCTATGGGAGCTTTCTTT.

CDR3 DNA: TGTGCCAGCAGCGGAATAAGGACAGGGGACACCGGGGAGCTGTTTTTT. This codes for CASSGIRTGDTGELFF. The chain has TRBV11-3 and TRBJ2-2, with 9 bases aligning to TRBD1. V gave up 5 bases and J gave up 3 bases; unmatched junction bases: 7. Germline lookup yields CDR1 SGHNT and CDR2 YENEEA. CDR3 length: 16 residues.